The rows below give T cell receptor beta chains drawn from one sample of a study of CD8+CD57+ T cells in acquired aplastic anemia. From the reads, TCRdb called clonotypes with MiXCR, one entry per CDR3 protein. Of 150,000 to 200,000 distinct CDR3 sequences listed, 50% to 75% are singletons. Sequencing was done on a sample of sorted CD4+, CD8+, or CD8+CD57+ T cells (not recorded which) from PBMCs. All receptors come from a human donor with severe aplastic anemia or a healthy control (not recorded which). CDR3s include the opening cysteine and the closing phenylalanine or tryptophan. A D gene is named only where the DNA matches it firmly. Expanded clones are given a class, and other clones once, few, many or no size at all.

CDR3aa: CASSLQENTEAFF; CDR3nt: TGTGCCAGCAGCCTCCAAGAGAACACTGAAGCTTTCTTT; v_gene: TRBV7-6; d_gene: .; abundance: .; j_gene: TRBJ1-1
CDR3aa: CASSGRGTGELFF; CDR3nt: TGTGCCAGCAGCGGTAGGGGCACCGGGGAGCTGTTTTTT; v_gene: TRBV9; d_gene: .; abundance: many; j_gene: TRBJ2-2
CDR3aa: CASKRGGTSGERETQYF; CDR3nt: TGTGCCAGTAAGAGGGGGGGGACTAGCGGGGAGCGAGAGACCCAGTACTTC; v_gene: TRBV19; d_gene: TRBD2; abundance: .; j_gene: TRBJ2-5
CDR3aa: CAISSRTGEHNEQFF; CDR3nt: TGTGCCATCAGCAGCCGGACAGGAGAGCACAATGAGCAGTTCTTC; v_gene: TRBV10-3; d_gene: TRBD1; abundance: .; j_gene: TRBJ2-1
CDR3aa: CASSLVSAGLLSYEQYF; CDR3nt: TGTGCCAGCAGCTTAGTCTCAGCGGGACTCCTCTCCTACGAGCAGTACTTC; v_gene: TRBV7-2; d_gene: TRBD2; abundance: .; j_gene: TRBJ2-7
CDR3aa: CSASVGLMNTEAFF; CDR3nt: TGCAGTGCTAGTGTTGGGTTGATGAACACTGAAGCTTTCTTT; v_gene: TRBV20-1; d_gene: .; abundance: once; j_gene: TRBJ1-1
CDR3aa: CSARPGTSGSTDTQYF; CDR3nt: TGCAGTGCTCGCCCCGGGACTAGCGGTAGCACAGATACGCAGTATTTT; v_gene: TRBV20-1; d_gene: TRBD2; abundance: .; j_gene: TRBJ2-3
CDR3aa: CATEATSYEQYF; CDR3nt: TGTGCCACGGAGGCTACTAGCTACGAGCAGTACTTC; v_gene: TRBV15; d_gene: .; abundance: .; j_gene: TRBJ2-7
CDR3aa: CATSPPTWAASYEQYF; CDR3nt: TGTGCCACCTCGCCTCCGACTTGGGCCGCATCCTACGAGCAGTACTTC; v_gene: TRBV15; d_gene: .; abundance: .; j_gene: TRBJ2-7
CDR3aa: CASNRQDRLNTEAFF; CDR3nt: TGTGCCAGTAATCGGCAGGACAGATTGAACACTGAAGCTTTCTTT; v_gene: TRBV19; d_gene: .; abundance: .; j_gene: TRBJ1-1
CDR3aa: CASKYPGGDGNTEAFF; CDR3nt: TGTGCCAGCAAATACCCTGGAGGGGATGGGAACACTGAAGCTTTCTTT; v_gene: TRBV7-9; d_gene: .; abundance: .; j_gene: TRBJ1-1
CDR3aa: CASSDPRGAGVSYEQYF; CDR3nt: TGCGCCAGCAGCGACCCTCGGGGGGCAGGGGTGAGCTACGAGCAGTACTTC; v_gene: TRBV7-2; d_gene: .; abundance: .; j_gene: TRBJ2-7
CDR3aa: CASSVGPGAQYF; CDR3nt: TGTGCCAGCAGTGTCGGTCCTGGGGCCCAGTACTTC; v_gene: TRBV2; d_gene: .; abundance: .; j_gene: TRBJ2-5
CDR3aa: CASTGQNTEAFF; CDR3nt: TGTGCCAGTACAGGACAGAACACTGAAGCTTTCTTT; v_gene: TRBV19; d_gene: .; abundance: .; j_gene: TRBJ1-1
CDR3aa: CATSDPQETQYF; CDR3nt: TGTGCCACCAGTGACCCACAAGAGACCCAGTACTTC; v_gene: TRBV24-1; d_gene: .; abundance: .; j_gene: TRBJ2-5
CDR3aa: CASSPQAGLTGYTF; CDR3nt: TGTGCCAGTAGTCCGCAGGCAGGGTTAACTGGCTACACCTTC; v_gene: TRBV19; d_gene: .; abundance: few; j_gene: TRBJ1-2
CDR3aa: CAISGGEDTQYF; CDR3nt: TGTGCCATCAGTGGGGGGGAGGATACGCAGTATTTT; v_gene: TRBV10-3; d_gene: .; abundance: few; j_gene: TRBJ2-3
CDR3aa: CASSHRGQLNSPLHF; CDR3nt: TGCGCCAGCAGCCACCGAGGACAGCTTAATTCACCCCTCCACTTT; v_gene: TRBV7-9; d_gene: .; abundance: once; j_gene: TRBJ1-6
CDR3aa: CAIRTTGSSAEAFF; CDR3nt: TGTGCCATCAGGACTACAGGGAGTAGCGCTGAAGCTTTCTTT; v_gene: TRBV10-3; d_gene: .; abundance: few; j_gene: TRBJ1-1
CDR3aa: CASSLGRGYPGNEQFF; CDR3nt: TGTGCCAGCAGCTTAGGGCGCGGTTATCCGGGCAATGAGCAGTTCTTC; v_gene: TRBV7-2; d_gene: .; abundance: .; j_gene: TRBJ2-1
CDR3aa: CASSLKGQSSGANVLTF; CDR3nt: TGTGCCAGCAGCTTAAAGGGACAGAGCTCTGGGGCCAACGTCCTGACTTTC; v_gene: TRBV7-3; d_gene: TRBD1; abundance: .; j_gene: TRBJ2-6
CDR3aa: CATQGPLSGNTIYF; CDR3nt: TGTGCCACCCAGGGCCCTCTCTCTGGAAACACCATATATTTT; v_gene: TRBV15; d_gene: .; abundance: few; j_gene: TRBJ1-3
CDR3aa: CAISDHGTGPSGQYF; CDR3nt: TGTGCCATCAGTGATCACGGGACAGGGCCGAGTGGGCAGTACTTC; v_gene: TRBV10-3; d_gene: TRBD1; abundance: .; j_gene: TRBJ2-7
CDR3aa: CASSQGGEKLFF; CDR3nt: TGTGCCAGCAGCCAGGGGGGTGAAAAACTGTTTTTT; v_gene: TRBV14; d_gene: .; abundance: .; j_gene: TRBJ1-4
CDR3aa: CAIGGVENNQPQHF; CDR3nt: TGTGCCATCGGAGGGGTAGAGAACAATCAGCCCCAGCATTTT; v_gene: TRBV10-3; d_gene: .; abundance: .; j_gene: TRBJ1-5
CDR3aa: CATTWGNTEAFF; CDR3nt: TGTGCCACCACGTGGGGTAACACTGAAGCTTTCTTT; v_gene: TRBV19; d_gene: .; abundance: many; j_gene: TRBJ1-1
CDR3aa: CASSYLGISYEQYF; CDR3nt: TGTGCCAGCAGTTATTTAGGGATCTCCTACGAGCAGTACTTC; v_gene: TRBV6-6; d_gene: .; abundance: .; j_gene: TRBJ2-7
CDR3aa: CASGSHTANYGYTF; CDR3nt: TGTGCCAGCGGGTCCCACACGGCTAACTATGGCTACACCTTC; v_gene: TRBV12-3/TRBV12-4; d_gene: .; abundance: once; j_gene: TRBJ1-2
CDR3aa: CASSLAGENSPLHF; CDR3nt: TGTGCCAGCAGCTTAGCAGGGGAGAATTCACCCCTCCACTTT; v_gene: TRBV11-2; d_gene: .; abundance: .; j_gene: TRBJ1-6
CDR3aa: CASSSTSGKGETQYF; CDR3nt: TGTGCCAGCAGCTCCACTAGCGGGAAGGGAGAGACCCAGTACTTC; v_gene: TRBV7-2; d_gene: TRBD2; abundance: .; j_gene: TRBJ2-5
CDR3aa: CSVEEQGYEQYF; CDR3nt: TGCAGCGTTGAAGAACAGGGTTACGAGCAGTACTTC; v_gene: TRBV29-1; d_gene: .; abundance: .; j_gene: TRBJ2-7
CDR3aa: CAINGGGMNTEATTQGFQPQHF; CDR3nt: TGTGCCATCAATGGGGGCGGCATGAACACTGAAGCTACCACCCAGGGTTTTCAGCCCCAGCACTTT; v_gene: TRBV10-3; d_gene: .; abundance: once; j_gene: TRBJ1-5
CDR3aa: CASSLLQGMNTEAFF; CDR3nt: TGCGCCAGCAGCTTGCTTCAGGGCATGAACACTGAAGCTTTCTTT; v_gene: TRBV7-2; d_gene: .; abundance: .; j_gene: TRBJ1-1
CDR3aa: CASSSTGTWEQYF; CDR3nt: TGCGCCAGCAGCTCGACCGGGACTTGGGAGCAGTACTTC; v_gene: TRBV5-1; d_gene: .; abundance: .; j_gene: TRBJ2-7
CDR3aa: CASSIGIEAFF; CDR3nt: TGTGCCAGTAGTATAGGGATTGAAGCTTTCTTT; v_gene: TRBV19; d_gene: .; abundance: many; j_gene: TRBJ1-1
CDR3aa: CASSSLDSGNTIYF; CDR3nt: TGTGCCAGCAGTAGTCTCGACTCTGGAAACACCATATATTTT; v_gene: TRBV27; d_gene: .; abundance: few; j_gene: TRBJ1-3
CDR3aa: CSVRTVLLDEQYF; CDR3nt: TGCAGCGTCCGGACAGTCCTGTTAGACGAGCAGTACTTC; v_gene: TRBV29-1; d_gene: .; abundance: .; j_gene: TRBJ2-7
CDR3aa: CASSLAGSGSPLHF; CDR3nt: TGCGCCAGCAGCTTGGCAGGGAGTGGGTCACCCCTCCACTTT; v_gene: TRBV5-1; d_gene: .; abundance: few; j_gene: TRBJ1-6
CDR3aa: CASSDGRDRVGEQYF; CDR3nt: TGTGCCAGCAGTGACGGCCGGGACAGGGTTGGCGAGCAGTACTTC; v_gene: TRBV6-1; d_gene: TRBD1; abundance: few; j_gene: TRBJ2-7
CDR3aa: CASSSRFNRGDGYTF; CDR3nt: TGTGCCAGCAGCTCACGATTTAACAGGGGAGATGGCTACACCTTC; v_gene: TRBV7-8; d_gene: TRBD1; abundance: .; j_gene: TRBJ1-2
CDR3aa: CSASPDSTGETQYF; CDR3nt: TGCAGTGCTAGTCCCGACAGCACGGGAGAGACCCAGTACTTC; v_gene: TRBV20-1; d_gene: .; abundance: few; j_gene: TRBJ2-5
CDR3aa: CASSPGHTDTQYF; CDR3nt: TGTGCCAGCAGCCCCGGCCATACAGATACGCAGTATTTT; v_gene: TRBV11-2; d_gene: .; abundance: .; j_gene: TRBJ2-3
CDR3aa: CASSSQTSRRQTQYF; CDR3nt: TGTGCCAGCAGCTCTCAGACTAGCCGGCGCCAGACCCAGTACTTC; v_gene: TRBV7-8; d_gene: TRBD2; abundance: many; j_gene: TRBJ2-5
CDR3aa: CASSVGELFF; CDR3nt: TGTGCCAGCAGCGTCGGGGAGCTGTTCTTT; v_gene: TRBV7-2; d_gene: .; abundance: .; j_gene: TRBJ2-2
CDR3aa: CSARDSGRWGGYTF; CDR3nt: TGCAGTGCTAGAGATAGCGGCAGATGGGGTGGCTACACCTTC; v_gene: TRBV20-1; d_gene: .; abundance: .; j_gene: TRBJ1-2
CDR3aa: CSVDLGEDPSYEQYF; CDR3nt: TGCAGCGTAGACCTTGGGGAGGATCCTTCCTACGAGCAGTACTTC; v_gene: TRBV29-1; d_gene: .; abundance: .; j_gene: TRBJ2-7
CDR3aa: CATSSDRGNQPQHF; CDR3nt: TGTGCCACCAGCAGCGACAGGGGCAATCAGCCCCAGCATTTT; v_gene: TRBV15; d_gene: TRBD1; abundance: few; j_gene: TRBJ1-5
CDR3aa: CASADSVNEQYF; CDR3nt: TGTGCCAGTGCGGATTCCGTCAACGAGCAGTACTTC; v_gene: TRBV19; d_gene: .; abundance: many; j_gene: TRBJ2-7
CDR3aa: CASSLSGSSYEQFF; CDR3nt: TGTGCCAGCAGCTTATCTGGATCCAGCTATGAGCAGTTCTTC; v_gene: TRBV7-3; d_gene: .; abundance: few; j_gene: TRBJ2-1
CDR3aa: CASSYRTGGVEETQYF; CDR3nt: TGTGCCAGCAGCTACCGGACAGGGGGGGTTGAAGAGACCCAGTACTTC; v_gene: TRBV9; d_gene: TRBD1; abundance: many; j_gene: TRBJ2-5
CDR3aa: CAGSLRWNSPLHF; CDR3nt: TGTGCCGGCAGCTTGAGATGGAATTCACCCCTCCACTTT; v_gene: TRBV11-2; d_gene: .; abundance: .; j_gene: TRBJ1-6
CDR3aa: CSVGMEETQYF; CDR3nt: TGCAGCGTTGGAATGGAAGAGACCCAGTACTTC; v_gene: TRBV29-1; d_gene: .; abundance: .; j_gene: TRBJ2-5
CDR3aa: CASSPPLRLAQRGNEQFF; CDR3nt: TGTGCCAGCAGCCCCCCCCTGCGACTAGCTCAAAGAGGGAATGAGCAGTTCTTC; v_gene: TRBV7-8; d_gene: TRBD2; abundance: .; j_gene: TRBJ2-1
CDR3aa: CATSEWALGADTQYF; CDR3nt: TGTGCCACCAGTGAATGGGCACTGGGGGCAGATACGCAGTATTTT; v_gene: TRBV24-1; d_gene: .; abundance: .; j_gene: TRBJ2-3